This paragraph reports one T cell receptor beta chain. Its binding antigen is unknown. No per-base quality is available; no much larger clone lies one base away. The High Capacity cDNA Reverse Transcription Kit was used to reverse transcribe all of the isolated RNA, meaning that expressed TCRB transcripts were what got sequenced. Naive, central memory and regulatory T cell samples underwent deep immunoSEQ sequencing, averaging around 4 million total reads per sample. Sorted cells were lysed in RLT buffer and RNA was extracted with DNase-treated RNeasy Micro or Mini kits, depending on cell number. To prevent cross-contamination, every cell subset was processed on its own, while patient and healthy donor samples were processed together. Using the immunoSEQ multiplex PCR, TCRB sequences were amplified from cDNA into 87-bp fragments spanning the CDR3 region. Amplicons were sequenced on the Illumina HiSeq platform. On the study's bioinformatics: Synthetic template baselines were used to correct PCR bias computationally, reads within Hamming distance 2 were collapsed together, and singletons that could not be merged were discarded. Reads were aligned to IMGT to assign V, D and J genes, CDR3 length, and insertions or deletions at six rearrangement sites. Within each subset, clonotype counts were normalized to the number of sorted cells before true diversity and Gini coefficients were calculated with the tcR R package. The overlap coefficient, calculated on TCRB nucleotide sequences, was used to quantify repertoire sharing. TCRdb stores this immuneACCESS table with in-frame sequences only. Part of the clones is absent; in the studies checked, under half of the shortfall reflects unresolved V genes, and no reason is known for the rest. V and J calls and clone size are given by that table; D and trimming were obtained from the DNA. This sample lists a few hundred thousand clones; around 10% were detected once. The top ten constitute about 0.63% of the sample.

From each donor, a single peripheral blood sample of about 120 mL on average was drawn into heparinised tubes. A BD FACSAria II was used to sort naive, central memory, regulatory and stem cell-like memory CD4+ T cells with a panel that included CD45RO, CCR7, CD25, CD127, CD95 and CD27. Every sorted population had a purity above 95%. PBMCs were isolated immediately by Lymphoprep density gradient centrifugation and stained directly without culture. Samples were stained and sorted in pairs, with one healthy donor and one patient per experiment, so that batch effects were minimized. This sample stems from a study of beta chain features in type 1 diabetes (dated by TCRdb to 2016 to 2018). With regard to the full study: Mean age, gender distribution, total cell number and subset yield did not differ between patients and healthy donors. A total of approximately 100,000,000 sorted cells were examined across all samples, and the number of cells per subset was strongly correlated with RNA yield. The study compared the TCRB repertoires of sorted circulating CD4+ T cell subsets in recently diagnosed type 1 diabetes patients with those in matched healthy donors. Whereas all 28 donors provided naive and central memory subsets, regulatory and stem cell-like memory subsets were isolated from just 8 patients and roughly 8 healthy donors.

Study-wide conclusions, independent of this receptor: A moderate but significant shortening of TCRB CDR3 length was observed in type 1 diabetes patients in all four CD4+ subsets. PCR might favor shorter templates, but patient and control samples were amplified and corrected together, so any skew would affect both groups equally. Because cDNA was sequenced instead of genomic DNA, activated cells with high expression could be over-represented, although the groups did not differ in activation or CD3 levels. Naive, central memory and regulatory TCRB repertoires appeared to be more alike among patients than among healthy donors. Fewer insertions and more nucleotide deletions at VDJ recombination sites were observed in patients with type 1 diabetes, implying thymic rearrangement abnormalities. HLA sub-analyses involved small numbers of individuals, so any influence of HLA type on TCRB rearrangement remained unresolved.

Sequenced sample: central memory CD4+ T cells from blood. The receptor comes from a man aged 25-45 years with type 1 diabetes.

The CDR3 corresponds to CASSLALSSYNEQFF. The nucleotide sequence is TGTGCCAGCAGCTTAGCGCTTTCTAGCTACAATGAGCAGTTCTTC. The rearrangement joined TRBV7-8 to TRBJ2-1, with an unclear D gene assignment. The CDR3 spans 15 residues, from the cysteine through the phenylalanine. The DNA shown is the 45-base CDR3, in frame from base 1. V and J are truncated by 0 bases and 3 bases respectively, leaving an intervening sequence of 9 bases. As encoded in the germline V gene, CDR1 is SGHVS while CDR2 is FQNEAQ.